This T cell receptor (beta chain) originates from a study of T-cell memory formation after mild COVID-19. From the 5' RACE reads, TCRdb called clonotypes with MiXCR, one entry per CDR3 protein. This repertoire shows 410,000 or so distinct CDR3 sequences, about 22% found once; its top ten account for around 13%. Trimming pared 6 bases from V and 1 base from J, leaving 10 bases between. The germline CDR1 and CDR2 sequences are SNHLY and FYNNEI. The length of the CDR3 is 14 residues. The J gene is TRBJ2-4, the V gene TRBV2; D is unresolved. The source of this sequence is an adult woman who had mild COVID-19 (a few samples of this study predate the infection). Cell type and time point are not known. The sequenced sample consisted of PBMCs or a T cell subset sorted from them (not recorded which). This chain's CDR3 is CASSRHGAKNIQYF. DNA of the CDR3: TGTGCCAGCAGCCGCCACGGCGCCAAAAACATTCAGTACTTC.